The 29 T cell receptor beta chains presented below share a single source sample, sequenced in a study of blood T cell repertoires in COVID-19. The repertoire was sequenced with immunoSEQ multiplex PCR; TCRdb's copy has only in-frame clones and lacks some. This repertoire shows about 140,000 clones, about four fifths found once; its top ten account for 8% to 10%. The sequencing input was peripheral blood. The receptors stem from a woman of 80 years or more in a cohort sampled during active or convalescent COVID-19.

This clone was counted a few times. The rearrangement uses TRBV5-1 and TRBJ1-1, with 7 bases that match TRBD1. This CDR3 comprises 14 residues. Germline CDR1 and CDR2: SGHRS and YFSETQ. The junction had 3 bases not matched to a gene; V was cut back by 4 bases and J by 0 bases. The CDR3 DNA sequence: TGCGCCAGCAGCGCCGGACAGGTGAACACTGAAGCTTTCTTT. Its protein product is CASSAGQVNTEAFF.

The V and J genes are TRBV7-9 and TRBJ1-4, with 8 bases matching TRBD1. Germline V gene lookup returns CDR1 SEHNR and CDR2 FQNEAQ (reference sequence). The junction had 7 bases not matched to a gene; V was cut back by 5 bases and J by 2 bases. The length of the CDR3 is 16 residues. The CDR3 spells CASSATRGPTNEKLFF. DNA for the CDR3: TGTGCCAGCAGCGCGACCAGGGGGCCGACTAATGAAAAACTGTTTTTT.

J is TRBJ2-1 and V is TRBV5-1, with 9 nucleotides matching TRBD2. This CDR3 has 15 amino acids. V shed 0 bases, J shed 7 bases, and the junction held 5 bases outside the gene matches. The germline CDR1 and CDR2 sequences are SGHRS and YFSETQ. For the CDR3, the DNA is TGCGCCAGCAGCTTGGGCGGGGGGGCCAGGAATGAGCAGTTCTTC. Translation: CASSLGGGARNEQFF.

The J gene is TRBJ2-3, the V gene TRBV4-1, with 10 bases that match TRBD2. Per the germline V gene, CDR1 is MGHRA and CDR2 is YSYEKL. Trimming cost V 0 bases and J 2 bases; bases outside gene matches: 8. This CDR3 comprises 18 residues. This chain's CDR3 is CASSQDRASGGATDTQYF. The CDR3 DNA reads as TGCGCCAGCAGCCAAGATCGGGCGAGCGGGGGGGCCACAGATACGCAGTATTTT.

The J gene is TRBJ2-5, the V gene TRBV3-1 (or the pseudogene TRBV3-2); 8 nucleotides agree with TRBD2. This CDR3 contains 16 residues. Trimming removed 4 bases from V and 4 bases from J; junction bases left unmatched: 11. The germline V gene encodes CDR1 LGHDT and CDR2 YNNKEL (reference sequence). This chain's CDR3 is CASSLQFGAGGETQYF. The DNA of the CDR3 is TGTGCCAGCAGCCTTCAATTTGGGGCGGGAGGAGAGACCCAGTACTTC.

The chain has TRBV7-9 and TRBJ2-3; 11 nucleotides align to TRBD2. The CDR3 totals 18 residues. Germline values: CDR1 SEHNR, CDR2 FQNEAQ (reference sequence). V shed 2 bases and J 2 bases; nucleotides not matched to a gene: 9. The CDR3 spells CASSLSSLAGGLTDTQYF. The CDR3 bases are TGTGCCAGCAGCTTATCATCCCTAGCGGGGGGTCTCACAGATACGCAGTATTTT.

The chain joins TRBV6-5 to TRBJ2-3; 9 bases agree with TRBD1. The CDR3 covers 14 residues. V gave up 6 bases and J gave up 5 bases; unmatched junction bases: 6. CDR1 MNHEY and CDR2 SVGAGI come from the germline V gene. The CDR3 DNA reads as TGTGCCAGCAGGCTACAGGGGGCGGGAGATACGCAGTATTTT. It translates to CASRLQGAGDTQYF.

CDR3 amino acids: CASRPLVVSSEQYV. Written as DNA, the CDR3 is TGTGCCAGCAGGCCTCTAGTTGTCTCCTCCGAGCAGTACGTC. The V and J genes are TRBV27 and TRBJ2-7, with D uncertain. The germline gives CDR1 MNHEY, CDR2 SMNVEV (reference sequence). CDR3 size: 14 residues.

The V and J genes are TRBV5-1 and TRBJ2-3, with 7 bases lining up with TRBD2. CDR1 is SGHRS and CDR2 is YFSETQ in the germline V gene. This CDR3 comprises 18 residues. Unmatched junction bases numbered 14, after V lost 0 bases and J lost 4 bases. The CDR3 here is CASSLGLAAFNSPDTQYF. DNA for the CDR3: TGCGCCAGCAGCTTGGGCCTAGCGGCCTTCAACTCACCAGATACGCAGTATTTT.

This clone came up once. The J gene is TRBJ2-6, the V gene TRBV6-1, with 7 bases matching TRBD2. Unmatched junction bases numbered 5, after V lost 2 bases and J lost 1 base. Germline V lookup: CDR1 MNHNS, CDR2 SASEGT. This CDR3 is 17 amino acids long. The chain's CDR3 is CASSEREGRSGANVLTF. In DNA, the CDR3 is TGTGCCAGCAGTGAAAGGGAGGGCCGATCTGGGGCCAACGTCCTGACTTTC.

The chain combines TRBV9 with TRBJ1-3, with D uncertain. V gave up 3 bases and J gave up 0 bases, with 10 bases separating them. The germline V gene has CDR1 SGDLS and CDR2 YYNGEE. There are 15 residues in the CDR3. The CDR3 DNA reads TGTGCCAGCAGCGCCGACACCTTCTCTGGAAACACCATATATTTT. As protein: CASSADTFSGNTIYF.

The rearrangement uses TRBV6-1 and TRBJ1-6; no definite D call. Germline V gene lookup returns CDR1 MNHNS and CDR2 SASEGT. V was trimmed by 3 bases and J by 7 bases, leaving 13 bases between them. This CDR3 spans 15 amino acids. DNA for the CDR3: TGTGCCAGCAGTGAGGAGAATGTAAGGAATTCACCCCTCCACTTT. It encodes CASSEENVRNSPLHF.

This chain joins TRBV9 and TRBJ2-7; D unresolved. V lost 0 bases, J lost 2 bases, and 12 bases lay in between. CDR1 is SGDLS, CDR2 YYNGEE, per germline. There are 15 residues in the CDR3. The CDR3 DNA is TGTGCCAGCAGCGTAGGATTCATCCCTACCTACGAGCAGTACTTC. It codes for CASSVGFIPTYEQYF.

The gene calls are TRBV5-1 and TRBJ2-2; 9 bases map to TRBD2. Per germline, CDR1 SGHRS and CDR2 YFSETQ. The CDR3 contains 16 residues. V trimming: 0 bases; J trimming: 5 bases; junction bases outside the gene matches: 5. The CDR3 sequence: CASSLVAGGQTGELFF. DNA for the CDR3: TGCGCCAGCAGCTTGGTTGCGGGGGGGCAGACCGGGGAGCTGTTTTTT.

The chain links TRBV16 to TRBJ2-3; D is undetermined. Germline V gene sequence: CDR1 KGHSY, CDR2 FQNENV. Trimming shortened V by 4 bases and J by 1 base, and 9 bases separated the two germline ends. The CDR3 has 14 amino acids. The CDR3 loop is CASSRRQGTDTQYF. CDR3 nucleotides: TGTGCCAGCAGCCGCAGGCAGGGCACAGATACGCAGTATTTT. Drawing the rest from reference TRBV16 and TRBJ2-3, the complete variable domain is GEEVAQTPKHLVRGEGQKAKLYCAPIKGHSYVFWYQQVLKNEFKFLISFQNENVFDETGMPKERFSAKCLPNSPCSLEIQATKLEDSAVYFCASSRRQGTDTQYFGPGTRLTVL.

The gene calls are TRBV5-1 and TRBJ2-4; tentatively, D is TRBD2 (6 bases). CDR3 length: 16 amino acids. V lost 4 bases and J 2 bases, leaving 16 bases between the germline ends. Germline lookup yields CDR1 SGHRS and CDR2 YFSETQ. The CDR3 nucleotides read TGCGCCAGCAGCCCCGGCGGGGTTGCGACCAAAAACATTCAGTACTTC. Protein sequence: CASSPGGVATKNIQYF.

CDR3 nucleotides: TGTGCCAGCAGCCCACCCCAGGGGAGCACAGATACGCAGTATTTT. Protein sequence: CASSPPQGSTDTQYF. This sequence joins TRBV7-9 and TRBJ2-3, with D possibly being TRBD1 (6 bases). The CDR3 totals 15 residues. V lost 5 bases and J lost 0, with 12 bases in between. Germline lookup yields CDR1 SEHNR and CDR2 FQNEAQ (reference sequence).

The chain couples TRBV2 to TRBJ2-7; no definite D call. Per germline, CDR1 SNHLY and CDR2 FYNNEI. V dropped 4 bases and J dropped 1 base, with 8 bases sitting between them. The CDR3 is made up of 13 amino acids. The CDR3 DNA is TGTGCCAGCAGTGGTAGAGTTTCCTACGAGCAGTACGTC. This encodes CASSGRVSYEQYV.

J is TRBJ1-1 and V is TRBV19; 9 nucleotides line up with TRBD1. There are 14 residues in the CDR3. Losses at the gene ends were 6 bases for V and 4 bases for J; bases not matched to a gene: 6. Germline values: CDR1 LNHDA, CDR2 SQIVND (reference sequence). The CDR3 loop is CASRLTGGGTEAFF. The CDR3 nucleotides are TGTGCCAGTAGGTTGACAGGGGGAGGCACTGAAGCTTTCTTT.

This clone was found a few times. CDR3 in DNA: TGTGCCAGCAGCGCCGATGGTAGTGTCGAGACCCAGTACTTC. This sequence encodes CASSADGSVETQYF. The chain employs TRBV9 and TRBJ2-5, with D unclear. V lost 3 bases and J 5 bases, leaving 14 bases between the germline ends. CDR3 length: 14 residues. Germline lookup yields CDR1 SGDLS and CDR2 YYNGEE.

J is TRBJ2-1 and V is TRBV6-5, with 12 bases identical to TRBD2. The CDR3 is 14 residues long. The germline V gene has CDR1 MNHEY and CDR2 SVGAGI. With 8 bases clipped from V and 5 bases from J, the junction kept 4 bases outside the gene matches. CDR3 nucleotide sequence: TGTGCCAGCGGGCGACTAGCGGGGGACAATGAGCAGTTCTTC. Its translation: CASGRLAGDNEQFF.

This chain connects TRBV27 to TRBJ2-3; D gene ambiguous. This CDR3 has 14 amino acids. The V and J ends lost 3 bases and 2 bases respectively, with 9 bases between them. The germline V gene encodes CDR1 MNHEY and CDR2 SMNVEV (reference sequence). CDR3 nucleotide sequence: TGTGCCAGCAGTTTCAGCAGGTCCACAGATACGCAGTATTTT. Protein product: CASSFSRSTDTQYF.

This clone was observed a few times. V usage is TRBV19 and J usage is TRBJ1-6, with TRBD1 as a possible D gene (5 bases). The V gene's germline CDR1 is LNHDA and CDR2 SQIVND (reference sequence). This CDR3 is 16 amino acids long. V was clipped by 4 bases and J by 0 bases, with 10 bases between them. The CDR3 DNA follows: TGTGCCAGTAGTAACTACAGGAGCTCCTATAATTCACCCCTCCACTTT. Translating gives CASSNYRSSYNSPLHF.

The genes are TRBV19 and TRBJ2-1; 10 bases line up with TRBD2. Germline CDR1 reads LNHDA; CDR2 reads SQIVND (reference sequence). This CDR3 has 13 amino acids. Germline trimming cut 6 bases from V and 6 bases from J; bases unmatched to any gene: 2. The CDR3 nucleotides are TGTGCCAGTAGAACTAGCGGGGCCAATGAGCAGTTCTTC. Protein: CASRTSGANEQFF.

The CDR3 region has the DNA TGCGCCAGCAGCCAAGGGAGCCTGAACACTGAAGCTTTCTTT. The encoded protein is CASSQGSLNTEAFF. The chain recombines TRBV4-1 with TRBJ1-1; no firm D call. V was cut by 1 base and J by 0 bases, with 6 bases left in between. Looked up from germline, CDR1 is MGHRA and CDR2 is YSYEKL. The CDR3 extends over 14 amino acids.

This chain joins TRBV6-4 and TRBJ1-2, with TRBD1 matching 9 bases. Per germline, CDR1 MRHNA and CDR2 SNTAGT. CDR3 size: 14 residues. V shed 6 bases and J 5 bases; nucleotides not matched to a gene: 7. The CDR3 DNA is TGTGCCAGCAGAGCCGGGACAGGGTCATATGGCTACACCTTC. Its protein product is CASRAGTGSYGYTF.

The chain couples TRBV5-1 to TRBJ1-2; possible D gene TRBD1, 5 bases. V was trimmed by 4 bases and J by 3 bases, leaving 13 bases between them. The CDR3 sequence is 14 residues long. Germline V gene lookup returns CDR1 SGHRS and CDR2 YFSETQ. CDR3 in amino acids: CASSPRGGDYGYTF. Here the CDR3 DNA reads TGCGCCAGCAGCCCCCGGGGAGGGGACTATGGCTACACCTTC.

The chain is built from TRBV28 and TRBJ1-1, with D unclear. This CDR3 is built from 15 residues. Germline V lookup: CDR1 MDHEN, CDR2 SYDVKM. Trimming removed 3 bases from V and 2 bases from J, with 13 bases in between. For the CDR3, the DNA is TGTGCCAGCAGTTTGTCCATAGTTAAAAACACTGAAGCTTTCTTT. Protein sequence: CASSLSIVKNTEAFF.

The rearrangement joins TRBV21-1 to TRBJ2-3; no DNA check was done on the table's D call, TRBD2. TRBV21-1 is tagged as a pseudogene. This CDR3 has 19 amino acids. The CDR3 sequence is CASSKVAAWRGGRTDTQYF. CDR3 coding DNA: TGTGCCAGCAGCAAAGTGGCGGCATGGCGGGGGGGCCGAACAGATACGCAGTATTTT.